Given below is one T cell receptor (beta chain) in context. This specimen belongs to a study of OX40 agonist ivuxolimab in advanced cancers. Repertoires were generated with immunoSEQ multiplex PCR, while TCRdb's copy carries only in-frame clones and drops some. Altogether 45,000 or so clones are present, less than 85% being singletons, with the ten largest covering around 3.9%. The CDR3 is 15 residues long. This chain connects TRBV21-1 to TRBJ1-1. TRBV21-1 is tagged as a pseudogene. Material: CD4+ or CD8+ T cells sorted from blood, obtained in a trial of the OX40 agonist ivuxolimab. The origin of this receptor is an adult with an advanced solid tumor such as melanoma, head and neck, liver or kidney cancer. The CDR3 loop is CASSKGGIMNTEAFF. Written as DNA, the CDR3 is TGTGCCAGCAGCAAGGGGGGGATAATGAACACTGAAGCTTTCTTT.